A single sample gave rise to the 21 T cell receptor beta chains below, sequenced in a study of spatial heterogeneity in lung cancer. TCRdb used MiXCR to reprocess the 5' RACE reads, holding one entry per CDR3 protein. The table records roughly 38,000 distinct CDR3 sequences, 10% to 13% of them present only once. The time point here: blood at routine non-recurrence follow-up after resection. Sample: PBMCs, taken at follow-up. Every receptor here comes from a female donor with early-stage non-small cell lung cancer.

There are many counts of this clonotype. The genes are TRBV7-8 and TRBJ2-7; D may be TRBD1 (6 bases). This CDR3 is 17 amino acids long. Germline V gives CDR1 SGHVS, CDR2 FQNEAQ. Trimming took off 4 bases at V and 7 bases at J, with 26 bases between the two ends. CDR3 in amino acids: CASSWGLLRDNIWEQYF. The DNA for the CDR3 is TGTGCCAGCAGCTGGGGTCTCCTCCGGGACAATATTTGGGAGCAGTACTTC.

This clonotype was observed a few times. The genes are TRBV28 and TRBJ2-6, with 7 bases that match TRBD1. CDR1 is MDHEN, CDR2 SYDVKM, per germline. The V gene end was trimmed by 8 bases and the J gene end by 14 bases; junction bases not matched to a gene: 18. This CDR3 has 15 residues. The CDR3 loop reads CASSPDLQGKDILTF. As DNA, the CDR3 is TGTGCCAGCTCTCCTGACCTACAGGGGAAGGACATCCTGACTTTC.

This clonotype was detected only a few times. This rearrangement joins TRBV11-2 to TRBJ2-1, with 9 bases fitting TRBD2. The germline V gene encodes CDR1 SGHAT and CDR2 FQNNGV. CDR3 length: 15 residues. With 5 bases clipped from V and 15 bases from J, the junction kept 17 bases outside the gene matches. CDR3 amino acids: CASSPPGSGGLLLFF. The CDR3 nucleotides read TGTGCCAGCAGCCCCCCGGGTAGCGGGGGTCTCCTCCTGTTCTTC.

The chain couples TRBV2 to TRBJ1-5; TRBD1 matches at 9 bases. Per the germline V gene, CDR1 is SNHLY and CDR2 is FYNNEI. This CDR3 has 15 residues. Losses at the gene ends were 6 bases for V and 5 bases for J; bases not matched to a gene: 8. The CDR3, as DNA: TGTGCCAGCAGCAAACGGACAGGGGACGATCAGCCCCAGCATTTT. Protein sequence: CASSKRTGDDQPQHF.

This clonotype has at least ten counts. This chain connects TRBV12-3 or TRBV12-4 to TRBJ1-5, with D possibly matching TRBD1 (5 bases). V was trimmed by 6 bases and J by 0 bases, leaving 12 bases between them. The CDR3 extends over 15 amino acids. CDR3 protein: CASSDGTVSNQPQHF. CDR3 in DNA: TGTGCCAGCAGCGACGGGACCGTTAGCAATCAGCCCCAGCATTTT.

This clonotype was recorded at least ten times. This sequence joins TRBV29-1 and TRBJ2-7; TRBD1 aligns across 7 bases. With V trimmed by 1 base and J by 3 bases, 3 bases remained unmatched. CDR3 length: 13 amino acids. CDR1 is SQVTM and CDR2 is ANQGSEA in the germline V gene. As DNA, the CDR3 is TGCAGCGTTGAAGGGGACAGTTTCTACGAGCAGTACTTC. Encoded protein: CSVEGDSFYEQYF.

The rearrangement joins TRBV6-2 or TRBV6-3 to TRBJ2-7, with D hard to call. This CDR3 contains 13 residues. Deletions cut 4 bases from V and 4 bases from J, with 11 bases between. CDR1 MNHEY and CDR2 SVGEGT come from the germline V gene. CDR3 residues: CASSLGSIYEQYF. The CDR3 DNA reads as TGTGCCAGCAGTTTAGGTTCCATTTACGAGCAGTACTTC.

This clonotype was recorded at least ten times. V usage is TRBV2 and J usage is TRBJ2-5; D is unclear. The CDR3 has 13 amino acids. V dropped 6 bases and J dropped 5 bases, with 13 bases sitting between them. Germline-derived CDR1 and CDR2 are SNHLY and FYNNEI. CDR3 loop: CASRRRFGETQYF. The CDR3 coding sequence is TGTGCCAGCAGGAGACGGTTCGGGGAGACCCAGTACTTC.

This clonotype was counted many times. Written as DNA, the CDR3 is TGTGCCAGCAGCTTAGATCATTATGGCTACACCTTC. The encoded protein is CASSLDHYGYTF. J is TRBJ1-2 and V is TRBV11-2; D remains ambiguous. Germline CDR1 SGHAT, CDR2 FQNNGV. The CDR3 contains 12 residues. Trimming removed 0 bases from V and 5 bases from J, with 4 bases in between.

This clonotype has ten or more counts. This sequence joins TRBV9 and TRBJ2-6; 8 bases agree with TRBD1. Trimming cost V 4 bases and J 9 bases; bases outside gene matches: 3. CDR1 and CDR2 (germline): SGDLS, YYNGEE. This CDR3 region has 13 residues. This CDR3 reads CASSFGTGNVLTF. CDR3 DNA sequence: TGTGCCAGCAGCTTCGGGACAGGCAACGTCCTGACTTTC.

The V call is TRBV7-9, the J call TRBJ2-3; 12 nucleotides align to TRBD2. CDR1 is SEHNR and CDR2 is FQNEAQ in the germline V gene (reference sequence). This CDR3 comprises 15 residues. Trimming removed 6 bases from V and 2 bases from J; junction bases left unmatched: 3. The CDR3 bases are TGTGCCAGCAGGACTAGCGGGGGATACACAGATACGCAGTATTTT. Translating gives CASRTSGGYTDTQYF.

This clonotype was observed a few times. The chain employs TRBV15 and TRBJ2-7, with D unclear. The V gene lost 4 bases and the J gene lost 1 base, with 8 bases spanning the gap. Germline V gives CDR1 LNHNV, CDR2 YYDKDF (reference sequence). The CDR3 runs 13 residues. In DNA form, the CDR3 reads TGTGCCACCAGCACGGAATCGTCCTACGAGCAGTACTTC. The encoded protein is CATSTESSYEQYF.

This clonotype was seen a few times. Here the CDR3 DNA reads TGCGCCAGCAAGGCCTCGGACACTTTGAGCTCCTACAATGAGCAGTTCTTC. Its protein product is CASKASDTLSSYNEQFF. This chain links TRBV4-1 with TRBJ2-1, with D tentatively TRBD1 (5 bases). The germline gives CDR1 MGHRA, CDR2 YSYEKL. CDR3 length equals 17 residues. The V end was cut by 7 bases, the J end by 0 bases, with 19 bases between.

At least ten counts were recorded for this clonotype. The CDR3 loop reads CASSQEKGELFF. The CDR3 DNA sequence: TGCGCCAGCAGCCAAGAAAAGGGGGAGCTGTTTTTT. V is TRBV4-3 and J is TRBJ2-2; no clear D gene. V shed 0 bases and J shed 8 bases, with 4 bases lying between them. The CDR3 extends over 12 amino acids. Germline V lookup: CDR1 LGHNA, CDR2 YSLEER.

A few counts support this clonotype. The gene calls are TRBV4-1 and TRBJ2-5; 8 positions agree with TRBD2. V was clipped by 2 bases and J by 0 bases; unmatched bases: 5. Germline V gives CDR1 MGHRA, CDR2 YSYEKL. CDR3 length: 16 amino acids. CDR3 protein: CASSQLGGGNQETQYF. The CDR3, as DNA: TGCGCCAGCAGCCAATTGGGCGGGGGGAACCAAGAGACCCAGTACTTC.

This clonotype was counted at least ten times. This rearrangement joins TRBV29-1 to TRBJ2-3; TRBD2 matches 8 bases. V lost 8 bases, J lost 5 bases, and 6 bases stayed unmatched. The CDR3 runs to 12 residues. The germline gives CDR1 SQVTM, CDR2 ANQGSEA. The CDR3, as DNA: TGCAGCATCTCGGGGGGGCGAGATACGCAGTATTTT. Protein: CSISGGRDTQYF.

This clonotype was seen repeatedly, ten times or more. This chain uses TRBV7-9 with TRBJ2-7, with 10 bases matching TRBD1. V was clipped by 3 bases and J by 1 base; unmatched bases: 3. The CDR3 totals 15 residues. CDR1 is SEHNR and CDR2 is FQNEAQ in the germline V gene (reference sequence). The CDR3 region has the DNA TGTGCCAGCAGCTTTAGGACAGGGGGGTCCTACGAGCAGTACTTC. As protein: CASSFRTGGSYEQYF.

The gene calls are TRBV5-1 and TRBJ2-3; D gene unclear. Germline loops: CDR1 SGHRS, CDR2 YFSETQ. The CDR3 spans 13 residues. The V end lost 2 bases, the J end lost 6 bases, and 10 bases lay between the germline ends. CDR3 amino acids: CASSLLSYDTQYF. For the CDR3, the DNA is TGCGCCAGCAGCTTATTAAGTTACGATACGCAGTATTTT.

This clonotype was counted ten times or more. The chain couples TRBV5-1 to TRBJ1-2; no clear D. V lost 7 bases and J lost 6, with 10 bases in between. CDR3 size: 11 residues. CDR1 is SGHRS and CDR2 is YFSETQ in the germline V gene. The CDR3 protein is CASGSLNGYTF. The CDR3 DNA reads TGCGCCAGCGGCTCCTTGAATGGCTACACCTTC.

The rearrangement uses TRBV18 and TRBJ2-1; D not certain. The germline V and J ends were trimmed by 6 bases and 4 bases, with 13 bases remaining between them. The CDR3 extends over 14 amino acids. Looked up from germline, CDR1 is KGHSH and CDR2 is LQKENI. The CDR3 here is CASSSPERYNEQFF. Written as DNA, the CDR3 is TGTGCCAGCTCCTCCCCGGAGAGGTACAATGAGCAGTTCTTC.

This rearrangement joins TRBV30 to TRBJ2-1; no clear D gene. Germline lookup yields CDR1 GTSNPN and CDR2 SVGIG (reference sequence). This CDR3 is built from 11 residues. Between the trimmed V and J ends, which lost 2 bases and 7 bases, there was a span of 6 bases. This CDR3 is CAWSWRNEQFF. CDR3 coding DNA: TGTGCCTGGAGTTGGAGAAATGAGCAGTTCTTC.